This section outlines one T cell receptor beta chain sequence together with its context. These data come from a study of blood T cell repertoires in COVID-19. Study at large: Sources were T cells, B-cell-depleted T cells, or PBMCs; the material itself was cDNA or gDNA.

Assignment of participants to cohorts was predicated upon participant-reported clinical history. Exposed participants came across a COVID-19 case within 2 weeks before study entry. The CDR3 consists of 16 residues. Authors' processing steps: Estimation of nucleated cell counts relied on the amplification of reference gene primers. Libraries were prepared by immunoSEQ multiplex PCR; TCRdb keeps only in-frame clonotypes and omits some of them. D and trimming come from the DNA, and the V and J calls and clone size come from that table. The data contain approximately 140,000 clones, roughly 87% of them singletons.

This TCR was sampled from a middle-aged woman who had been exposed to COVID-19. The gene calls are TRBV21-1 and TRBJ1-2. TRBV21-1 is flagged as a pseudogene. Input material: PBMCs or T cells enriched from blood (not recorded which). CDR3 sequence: CATSVIGKQANYGYTF. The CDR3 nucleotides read TGTGCCACCTCCGTTATCGGGAAACAAGCTAACTATGGCTACACCTTC.